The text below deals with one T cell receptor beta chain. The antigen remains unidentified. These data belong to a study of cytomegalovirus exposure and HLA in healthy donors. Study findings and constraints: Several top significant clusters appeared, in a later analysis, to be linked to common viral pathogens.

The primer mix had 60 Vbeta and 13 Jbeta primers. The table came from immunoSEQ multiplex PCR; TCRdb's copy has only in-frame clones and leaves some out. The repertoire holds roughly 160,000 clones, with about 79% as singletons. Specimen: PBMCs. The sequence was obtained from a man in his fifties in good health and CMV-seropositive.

CDR3 sequence: CASSAMAGGWQFF. CDR3 DNA sequence: TGTGCCAGCAGCGCTATGGCGGGGGGTTGGCAGTTCTTC. J is TRBJ2-1 and V is TRBV7-2; 8 nucleotides align to TRBD2. CDR1 SGHTA and CDR2 FQGNSA come from the germline V gene. There are 13 residues in the CDR3. V was pared by 5 bases and J by 12 bases, with 9 bases of the junction left unmatched.